Below, 27 T cell receptor beta chains from the same sample are listed, as sequenced in a study of graft-versus-host responses after intestinal transplantation. Only in-frame clones appear in the TCRdb table, and some are missing; sequencing was by immunoSEQ multiplex PCR. The data show 96,000 or so clones, 80% to 95% seen once. These receptors lack a known antigen. The sequencing used unstimulated CD4+ T cells sorted from spleen or lymph node cells, collected before intestinal transplant. These receptors came from a human donor who received an intestinal transplant.

This chain joins TRBV6-5 and TRBJ1-6; D is unclear. Germline V gene lookup returns CDR1 MNHEY and CDR2 SVGAGI. V gave up 0 bases and J gave up 8 bases, with 8 bases separating them. The CDR3 consists of 14 residues. The DNA for the CDR3 is TGTGCCAGCAGTTACTCGATCGACTATTCACCCCTCCACTTT. Translating gives CASSYSIDYSPLHF.

The chain couples TRBV6-5 to TRBJ1-1; unclear D gene. This CDR3 region has 13 residues. Trimming left V 6 bases short and J 3 bases short, with 11 bases between. The germline gives CDR1 MNHEY, CDR2 SVGAGI. CDR3 residues: CASSLGRDTEAFF. The CDR3 DNA is TGTGCCAGCAGCTTGGGTCGGGACACTGAAGCTTTCTTT.

J is TRBJ2-5 and V is TRBV7-7; 7 bases map to TRBD1. This CDR3 contains 16 residues. CDR1 SSHAT and CDR2 FNYEAQ come from the germline V gene (reference sequence). V lost 1 base and J lost 5; bases outside the gene matches: 10. CDR3 nucleotide sequence: TGTGCCAGCAGCTTAGGGACAGGTCCTTTAGGGGAGACCCAGTACTTC. This sequence encodes CASSLGTGPLGETQYF. Looking up the rest from reference TRBV7-7 and TRBJ2-5 gives the full variable domain: GAGVSQSPRYKVTKRGQDVTLRCDPISSHATLYWYQQALGQGPEFLTYFNYEAQPDKSGLPSDRFSAERPEGSISTLTIQRTEQRDSAMYRCASSLGTGPLGETQYFGPGTRLLVL.

The chain joins TRBV2 to TRBJ1-6; D possibly corresponds to TRBD1 (5 bases). There are 14 residues in the CDR3. With 4 bases removed from V and 7 bases from J, the gap between germline ends came to 11 bases. The V gene's germline CDR1 is SNHLY and CDR2 FYNNEI. CDR3 amino acids: CASSALAGNSPLHF. The CDR3 DNA reads as TGTGCCAGCAGTGCGTTGGCAGGGAATTCACCCCTCCACTTT.

V is TRBV6-6 and J is TRBJ1-2; TRBD1 is a possible D gene (5 bases). Trimming removed 7 bases at V and 6 bases at J, with 12 bases between. The V gene's germline CDR1 is MNHNY and CDR2 SVGAGI (reference sequence). This CDR3 contains 12 residues. The CDR3 DNA sequence: TGTGCCAGCACCCGCCAGGGTAATGGCTACACCTTC. Amino acids: CASTRQGNGYTF.

The J gene is TRBJ1-5, the V gene TRBV7-9; D not certain. The CDR3 is 16 amino acids. The germline V gene has CDR1 SEHNR and CDR2 FQNEAQ (reference sequence). The ends were cut back, 4 bases at V and 0 bases at J, with 13 bases in the middle. In DNA form, the CDR3 reads TGTGCCAGCAGCTCCCAAGCCACCCATAGCAATCAGCCCCAGCATTTT. This sequence encodes CASSSQATHSNQPQHF.

This chain uses TRBV7-2 with TRBJ2-6, with TRBD2 as a possible D gene (7 bases). The CDR3 is made up of 17 amino acids. CDR1 is SGHTA, CDR2 FQGNSA, per germline. V was cut by 2 bases and J by 2 bases, with 13 bases left in between. The CDR3 nucleotides read TGTGCCAGCAGCTTAAGAGGGGGGGCAGCTGGGGCCAACGTCCTGACTTTC. Translated: CASSLRGGAAGANVLTF.

The V call is TRBV25-1, the J call TRBJ1-2; D ambiguous. With 1 base removed from V and 4 bases from J, the gap between germline ends came to 7 bases. Germline loops: CDR1 MGHDK, CDR2 SYGVNS. This CDR3 region has 13 residues. CDR3 nucleotide sequence: TGTGCCAGCAGTGAATCCGGGTTCTATGGCTACACCTTC. This sequence encodes CASSESGFYGYTF.

CDR3 DNA sequence: TGTGCCAGCAGTAACCTACTAGCAGATACGCAGTATTTT. It specifies CASSNLLADTQYF. The V and J genes are TRBV6-1 and TRBJ2-3; a possible D gene is TRBD2 (5 bases). The CDR3 runs 13 residues. V was trimmed by 5 bases and J by 4 bases, leaving 10 bases between them. Germline V CDR1 and CDR2: MNHNS, SASEGT.

The chain links TRBV7-8 to TRBJ2-7; D gene ambiguous. V dropped 1 base and J dropped 4 bases, with 8 bases sitting between them. The CDR3 consists of 13 residues. Per germline, CDR1 SGHVS and CDR2 FQNEAQ. The CDR3 DNA is TGTGCCAGCAGCTTAGTATCTCTTTACGAGCAGTACTTC. Residues: CASSLVSLYEQYF.

The V gene is TRBV25-1, the J gene TRBJ2-3, with TRBD2 matching over 12 bases. V gave up 6 bases and J gave up 3 bases; unmatched junction bases: 13. This CDR3 spans 18 amino acids. Germline V gives CDR1 MGHDK, CDR2 SYGVNS. CDR3 region: CASSRHTGTSGLTDTQYF. For the CDR3, the DNA is TGTGCCAGCAGCAGACACACCGGGACTAGCGGGTTAACAGATACGCAGTATTTT.

The rearrangement links TRBV7-9 to TRBJ1-1, with D possibly TRBD1 on 5 matching bases. This CDR3 has 13 residues. V lost 1 base and J 8 bases, leaving 11 bases between the germline ends. The germline CDR1 and CDR2 sequences are SEHNR and FQNEAQ (reference sequence). The CDR3 spells CASSLGYDREAFF. The DNA for the CDR3 is TGTGCCAGCAGCTTAGGGTATGACAGAGAAGCTTTCTTT.

This chain joins TRBV2 and TRBJ1-2; D not resolved. The CDR3 has 13 amino acids. Germline values: CDR1 SNHLY, CDR2 FYNNEI. V was cut by 8 bases and J by 0 bases, with 10 bases left in between. CDR3 residues: CASARSSNYGYTF. As DNA, the CDR3 is TGTGCCAGCGCCAGATCTTCTAACTATGGCTACACCTTC.

As DNA, the CDR3 is TGTGCCAGCAGTGGCAGGGCAGAACGCCCCGGGGAGCTGTTTTTT. Translating it yields CASSGRAERPGELFF. The chain is built from TRBV6-1 and TRBJ2-2; TRBD1 might be the D (5 bases). The germline V gene has CDR1 MNHNS and CDR2 SASEGT. This CDR3 has 15 amino acids. V gave up 4 bases and J gave up 6 bases, with 15 bases separating them.

This rearrangement joins TRBV19 to TRBJ2-7; 8 bases align to TRBD1. The germline gives CDR1 LNHDA, CDR2 SQIVND (reference sequence). The CDR3 length is 14 residues. V was clipped by 5 bases and J by 6 bases; unmatched bases: 9. The CDR3 loop reads CASSLWTGRSEQYF. CDR3 nucleotides: TGTGCCAGTAGTCTCTGGACAGGGCGAAGCGAGCAGTACTTC. Full variable domain (outside the CDR3, taken from reference TRBV19 and TRBJ2-7): DGGITQSPKYLFRKEGQNVTLSCEQNLNHDAMYWYRQDPGQGLRLIYYSQIVNDFQKGDIAEGYSVSREKKESFPLTVTSAQKNPTAFYLCASSLWTGRSEQYFGPGTRLTVT.

The chain combines TRBV4-3 with TRBJ2-7; 8 bases agree with TRBD2. V was clipped by 1 base and J by 5 bases; unmatched bases: 10. CDR1 is LGHNA and CDR2 is YSLEER in the germline V gene. The CDR3 runs 16 residues. The CDR3 region is CASSQGTGGPFDEQYF. The CDR3, as DNA: TGCGCCAGCAGCCAAGGAACGGGGGGGCCCTTTGACGAGCAGTACTTC.

The V and J genes are TRBV5-1 and TRBJ2-1; 7 bases are a match to TRBD2. Germline V gene data show CDR1 as SGHRS and CDR2 as YFSETQ. This CDR3 comprises 15 residues. After removal of 2 bases from V and 5 bases from J, the junction contained 7 bases not matched to a gene. In DNA form, the CDR3 reads TGCGCCAGCAGCTTAGGCGGGAGAGAAAACAATGAGCAGTTCTTC. Protein product: CASSLGGRENNEQFF.

This clone was counted between two and nine times. The genes are TRBV10-3 and TRBJ1-1, with D uncertain. Trimming removed 3 bases at V and 1 base at J, with 3 bases between. The CDR3 consists of 12 residues. Per germline, CDR1 ENHRY and CDR2 SYGVKD. The CDR3 loop is CAISEQNTEAFF. CDR3 nucleotide sequence: TGTGCCATCAGTGAACAGAACACTGAAGCTTTCTTT.

This clone was counted a single time. V usage is TRBV7-2 and J usage is TRBJ2-5, with D maybe TRBD2 (6 bases). The J call may be in error: the DNA end matches TRBJ2-7 better. The length of the CDR3 is 16 residues. Germline V gene lookup returns CDR1 SGHTA and CDR2 FQGNSA. The CDR3 nucleotides read TGTGCCAGCAGCTTAGCCCTGACCGGGAGCTCCTACGAGCAGTACTTC. This codes for CASSLALTGSSYEQYF.

The V and J genes are TRBV5-1 and TRBJ2-7, with D tentatively TRBD2 (6 bases). This CDR3 spans 13 amino acids. The germline V gene encodes CDR1 SGHRS and CDR2 YFSETQ. Trimming removed 3 bases at V and 2 bases at J, with 9 bases between. The CDR3 spells CASSWDSTYEQYF. CDR3 bases: TGCGCCAGCAGCTGGGACTCCACCTACGAGCAGTACTTC. The full variable domain, in which reference TRBV5-1 and TRBJ2-7 provide the parts outside the CDR3, is KAGVTQTPRYLIKTRGQQVTLSCSPISGHRSVSWYQQTPGQGLQFLFEYFSETQRNKGNFPGRFSGRQFSNSRSEMNVSTLELGDSALYLCASSWDSTYEQYFGPGTRLTVT.

This clone was counted once. The J gene is TRBJ2-7, the V gene TRBV6-5; 7 bases match TRBD1. The CDR3 loop spans 13 amino acids. With V trimmed by 6 bases and J by 12 bases, 14 bases remained unmatched. Germline loops: CDR1 MNHEY, CDR2 SVGAGI. For the CDR3, the DNA is TGTGCCAGCAGCCCTACAGACAGGGATCGATTGTACTTC. Its protein is CASSPTDRDRLYF.

The chain couples TRBV7-6 to TRBJ2-3, with 15 bases aligning to TRBD2. The CDR3 sequence is 16 residues long. J gave up 4 bases and V 5 bases, and 4 bases lay outside the gene matches. The germline V gene has CDR1 SGHVS and CDR2 FNYEAQ. CDR3 sequence (DNA): TGTGCCAGCAGCCCGGGACTAGCGGGAGGCCCAGATACGCAGTATTTT. Encoded protein: CASSPGLAGGPDTQYF. Looking up the rest from reference TRBV7-6 and TRBJ2-3 gives the full variable domain: GAGVSQSPRYKVTKRGQDVALRCDPISGHVSLYWYRQALGQGPEFLTYFNYEAQQDKSGLPNDRFSAERPEGSISTLTIQRTEQRDSAMYRCASSPGLAGGPDTQYFGPGTRLTVL.

In DNA, the CDR3 is TGTGCCAGTAGTATTCAGGGACAGGGGTTCGGTCAGCCCCAGCATTTT. Translated: CASSIQGQGFGQPQHF. This chain uses TRBV19 with TRBJ1-5; 10 bases align to TRBD1. V was pared by 3 bases and J by 6 bases, with 8 bases of the junction left unmatched. CDR3 length: 16 residues. Germline CDR1 LNHDA, CDR2 SQIVND (reference sequence).

The V call is TRBV5-1, the J call TRBJ2-3; TRBD2 might be the D (5 bases). Trimming took 6 bases from V and 0 from J, leaving 8 bases between them. The CDR3 is 13 amino acids. Per the germline V gene, CDR1 is SGHRS and CDR2 is YFSETQ. CDR3 nucleotide sequence: TGCGCCAGCAAACGCGGGAGCACAGATACGCAGTATTTT. Its translation is CASKRGSTDTQYF.

This clone was counted once. V is TRBV4-2 and J is TRBJ2-7, with 7 bases identical to TRBD1. The CDR3 length is 15 residues. Trimming took 4 bases from V and 3 from J; bases not matched to a gene: 9. Germline CDR1 is LGHNA and CDR2 is YNFKEQ. The CDR3 region has the DNA TGTGCCAGCAGCCTGAAATGGACAGGCAGCTACGAGCAGTACTTC. Translating gives CASSLKWTGSYEQYF.

The V call is TRBV10-2, the J call TRBJ2-7; 9 bases agree with TRBD2. Trimming took 5 bases from V and 4 from J; bases not matched to a gene: 9. Germline V gene data show CDR1 as WSHSY and CDR2 as SAAADI. The CDR3 has 15 amino acids. DNA for the CDR3: TGCGCCAGCAGTTCGGCTAGCGGGAATGTTTACGAGCAGTACTTC. Translated: CASSSASGNVYEQYF.

The chain carries TRBV6-5 and TRBJ1-5; D is unresolved. The CDR3 runs to 15 residues. Germline V gene data show CDR1 as MNHEY and CDR2 as SVGAGI. The ends were cut back, 11 bases at V and 3 bases at J, with 20 bases in the middle. CDR3 sequence (DNA): TGTGCCCCCTCGGAAGAGCGGGAAGACAATCAGCCCCAGCATTTT. The encoded protein is CAPSEEREDNQPQHF.